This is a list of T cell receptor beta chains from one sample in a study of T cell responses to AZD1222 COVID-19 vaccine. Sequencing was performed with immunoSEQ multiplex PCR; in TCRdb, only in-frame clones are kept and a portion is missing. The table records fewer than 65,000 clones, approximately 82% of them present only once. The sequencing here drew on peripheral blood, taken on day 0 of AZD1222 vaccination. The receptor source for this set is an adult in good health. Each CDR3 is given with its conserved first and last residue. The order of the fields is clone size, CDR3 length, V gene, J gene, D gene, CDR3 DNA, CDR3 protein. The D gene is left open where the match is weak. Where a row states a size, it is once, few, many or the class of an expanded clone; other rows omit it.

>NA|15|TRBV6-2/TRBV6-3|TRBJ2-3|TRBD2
TGTGCCAGCAGTCCCTCAGGGACTAGCATTATCAAGCAGTATTTT
CASSPSGTSIIKQYF
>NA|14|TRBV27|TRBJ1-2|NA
TGTGCCAGCAGTGCCGCCGGGGGAGGCTATGGCTACACCTTC
CASSAAGGGYGYTF
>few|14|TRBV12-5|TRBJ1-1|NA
TGTGCTAGTGGTTTGGGGCAGGAGAGGGCTGAAGCTTTCTTT
CASGLGQERAEAFF
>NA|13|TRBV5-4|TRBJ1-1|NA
TGTGCCAGCAGCTTGTCCAAGAACACTGAAGCTTTCTTT
CASSLSKNTEAFF
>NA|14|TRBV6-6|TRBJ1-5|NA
TGTGCCAGCAGTGGCGAGCCGCCCAGCCAGCCCCAGCATTTT
CASSGEPPSQPQHF
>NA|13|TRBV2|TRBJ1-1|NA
TGTGCCAGCAGGCCGTTGGAGGAAACTGAAGCTTTCTTT
CASRPLEETEAFF
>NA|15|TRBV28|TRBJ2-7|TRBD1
TGTGCCAGCAGTAATACAGGGGGCGCAGCCTACGAGCAGTACTTC
CASSNTGGAAYEQYF
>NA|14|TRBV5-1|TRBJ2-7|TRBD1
TGCGCCAGCAGCTTGGCCAGGACAGGCTACGAGCAGTACTTC
CASSLARTGYEQYF
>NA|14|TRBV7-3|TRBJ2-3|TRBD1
TGTGCCAGCAGCTTGGACAGGGCTAGAGATACGCAGTATTTT
CASSLDRARDTQYF
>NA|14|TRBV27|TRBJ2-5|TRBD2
TGTGCCAGCAGTTTAAGAGCGGGAGGGCAGACCCAGTACTTC
CASSLRAGGQTQYF
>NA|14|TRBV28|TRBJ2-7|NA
TGTGCCAGCAGTCCGATCGTGGGGGGCTACGAGCAGTACTTC
CASSPIVGGYEQYF
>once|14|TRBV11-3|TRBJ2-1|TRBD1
TGTGCCAGCAGCTGGGACAGGACCTACAATGAGCAGTTCTTC
CASSWDRTYNEQFF
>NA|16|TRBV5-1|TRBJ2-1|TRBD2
TGCGCCAGCAGCTGGACTAGCGGGAGGGGTCACAATGAGCAGTTCTTC
CASSWTSGRGHNEQFF
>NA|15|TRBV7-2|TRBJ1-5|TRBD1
TGTGCCAGCAGTCAACAGGGGGAACCCAATCAGCCCCAGCATTTT
CASSQQGEPNQPQHF
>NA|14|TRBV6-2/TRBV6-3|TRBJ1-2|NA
TGTGCCAGCAGTTACCCCGGACAGATCTATGGCTACACCTTC
CASSYPGQIYGYTF
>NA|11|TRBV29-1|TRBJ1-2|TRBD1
TGCAGCGCAACAGGGGTATATGGCTACACCTTC
CSATGVYGYTF
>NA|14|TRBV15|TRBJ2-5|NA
TGTGCCACCAGCCCCCTGGGGGGAGGTGAGACCCAGTACTTC
CATSPLGGGETQYF
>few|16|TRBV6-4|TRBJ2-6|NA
TGTGCCAGCACCCCGGACGGTCTCTCTGGGGCCAACGTCCTGACTTTC
CASTPDGLSGANVLTF
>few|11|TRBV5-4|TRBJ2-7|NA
TGTGCCAGCAGCTCAAACTACGAGCAGTACTTC
CASSSNYEQYF
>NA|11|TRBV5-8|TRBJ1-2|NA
TGTGCCAGCAGCTGGAGGGATGGCTACACCTTC
CASSWRDGYTF
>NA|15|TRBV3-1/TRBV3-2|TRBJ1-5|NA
TGTGCCAGCAGCCAAGGGCCCCTTAGCAATCAGCCCCAGCATTTT
CASSQGPLSNQPQHF
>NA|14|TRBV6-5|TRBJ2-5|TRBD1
TGTGCCAGCAGGCCCACCAGGGGGTGGGAGACCCAGTACTTC
CASRPTRGWETQYF